This TCR beta chain was identified during a study of beta chain features in type 1 diabetes. Points from the study as a whole: TCRB CDR3s were moderately but significantly shorter in Type 1 diabetes patients in all four CD4+ subsets.

Since all of the isolated RNA was reverse transcribed, expressed TCRB transcripts were what got sequenced. Sequencing used immunoSEQ multiplex PCR; TCRdb keeps in-frame clones, though not all of them. The sample carries 900,000 or so clones, around a sixth recorded once. This clone was seen only a few times. Its antigen is still unknown. Trimming took off 2 bases at V and 6 bases at J, with 20 bases between the two ends. Germline CDR1 SGHTA, CDR2 FQGNSA. The CDR3 is made up of 16 amino acids. The clonotype originates from a woman between 18 and 29 years old in good health. Sequences were obtained from naive CD4+ T cells from blood. This rearrangement joins TRBV7-2 to TRBJ2-7; weak D call: TRBD2 (6 bases). This CDR3 is CASSLLGPSSGFEQYF. Here the CDR3 DNA reads TGTGCCAGCAGCTTATTGGGACCCAGTAGCGGATTCGAGCAGTACTTC.